This TCR beta chain is from a study of blood T cell repertoires in COVID-19. About the research overall: The United States, Italy and Spain supplied acute and convalescent COVID-19 samples. From T cells, B-cell-depleted T cells, or PBMCs came the material, which was cDNA or gDNA.

Original data processing: By means of reference gene primer amplification, nucleated cell counts were estimated. The data were produced by immunoSEQ multiplex PCR, yet TCRdb's version contains in-frame clones alone and is incomplete. The V and J calls and clone size are taken from that table; D and trimming were inferred from the DNA. The sample lists 250,000 to 350,000 clones, approximately 89% occurring once. Sequencing input: peripheral blood. The TCR sequence derives from a woman in her 30s who had recovered from COVID-19.

CDR3: CASTPVGTGMNTEAFF. The CDR3 DNA reads TGTGCCAGCACCCCGGTCGGGACAGGGATGAACACTGAAGCTTTCTTT. This chain links TRBV27 with TRBJ1-1; the match to TRBD1 covers 9 bases. J gave up 0 bases and V 7 bases, and 9 bases lay outside the gene matches. The length of the CDR3 is 16 residues. Germline CDR1 reads MNHEY; CDR2 reads SMNVEV (reference sequence).